This TCR beta chain was sequenced during a study of shared clonotypes between healthy human individuals. CD8 cells regarded as naive lacked CD45RO, were positively chosen for CCR7, and omitted terminally differentiated effector memory CD45RA+ cells. Libraries were prepared by immunoSEQ multiplex PCR; TCRdb keeps only in-frame clonotypes and omits some of them. The data hold some 800,000 clones, with roughly 92% observed a single time. The sequenced sample was naive CD8+ T cells sorted from blood. This clonotype originated in a man between 25 and 39 years old in good health.

The CDR3, as DNA: TGCAGCGTTATTCAGAGGACTAGCGGGAGGGGACGCTCCTACAATGAGCAGTTCTTC. Amino acid sequence: CSVIQRTSGRGRSYNEQFF. The V and J genes are TRBV29-1 and TRBJ2-1; TRBD2 matches at 15 bases. CDR1 is SQVTM, CDR2 ANQGSEA, per germline. The CDR3 loop spans 19 amino acids. The ends lost 5 bases at V and 0 bases at J; junction bases unmatched: 11.